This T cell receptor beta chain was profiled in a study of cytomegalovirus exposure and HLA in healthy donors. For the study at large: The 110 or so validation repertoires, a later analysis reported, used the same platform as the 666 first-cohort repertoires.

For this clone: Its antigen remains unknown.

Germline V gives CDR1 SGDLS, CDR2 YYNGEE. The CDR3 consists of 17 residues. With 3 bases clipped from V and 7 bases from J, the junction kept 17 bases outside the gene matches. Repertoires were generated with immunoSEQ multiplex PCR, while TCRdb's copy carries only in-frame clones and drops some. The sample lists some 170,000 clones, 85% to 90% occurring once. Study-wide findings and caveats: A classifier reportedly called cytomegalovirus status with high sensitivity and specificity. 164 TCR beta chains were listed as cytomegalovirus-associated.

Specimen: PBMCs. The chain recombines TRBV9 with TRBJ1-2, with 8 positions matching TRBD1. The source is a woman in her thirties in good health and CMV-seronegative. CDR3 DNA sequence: TGTGCCAGCAGCGGGGACCTGGGGACAGGCAGCGGTGGTGGCTACACCTTC. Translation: CASSGDLGTGSGGGYTF.